This T cell receptor beta chain was identified during a study of blood T cells in healthy people across ages (dated by TCRdb to between 2014 and 2017). About the full investigation: Template switching captured roughly one uniquely barcoded TCR beta cDNA molecule per two T cells in model experiments. For two donors (one aged 18 to 30 and one aged 80 or older), the study analyzed two additional independent replicas of 1 million unique cDNA reads from the same blood draw. To avoid experimental bias, donors of different ages were spread randomly across the sequencing lanes. To track age-related changes in TCR beta repertoire diversity, the study relied on deep sequencing normalized with unique cDNA molecular identifiers. Four age groups were formed from the donors: young (average roughly 15 years), middle-aged (approximately 39), aged (around 68) and long-lived (less than 85). Broader findings and caveats from the paper: Estimates of total diversity based on one million sequenced T cells were regarded as lower bounds and as underestimates. The CMV infection status of donors was not known, potentially confounding age-related changes in expanded clonotypes. Bulk unsorted PBMC profiling prevented conclusive comparison of naive and antigen-experienced compartments. Compared with the aged group, the long-lived group had more naive CD4+ T cells, fewer expanded clones and increased TCR diversity, suggesting age selection. Observed TCR beta diversity per million T cells fell roughly linearly with age, and a significant reduction was already apparent by age about 43. There was a strong correlation between observed TCR beta diversity and the percentage of naive T cells measured by flow cytometry.

CDR1 and CDR2, looked up from the germline V gene, are MDHEN and SYDVKM. From cysteine to phenylalanine, the CDR3 is 17 amino acids long. Just CDR3 DNA is preserved here, 51 bases in frame from base 1. The V and J ends are trimmed by 4 bases and 7 bases, leaving 22 bases between them. Regarding this clonotype: No antigen is known for it. This sequence may be a read error, since a much larger clone differs from it by one base.

The roughly 42 donors, aged about 6 to 95 years, were systemically healthy Caucasian individuals from Russia. Around 10 milliliters of peripheral blood were collected from each donor into EDTA-treated Vacutainer tubes. Ficoll-Paque density-gradient centrifugation was used to isolate PBMCs, with at least 6 million per sample. Trizol reagent was used to extract total RNA from PBMCs, with at least 5 micrograms per sample. For every donor, an aliquot of PBMCs went through flow cytometry to measure the percentages of naive CD45RAhigh/CD27high T cells. Receptors were amplified or captured by 5' RACE. For sequencing, an Illumina HiSeq 2500 was employed. A second PCR of roughly 7 to 11 cycles was performed with a sample-barcoded 5' primer and a J-beta primer mix. Each TCR beta cDNA molecule received a unique molecular identifier from a template-switch 5' adaptor carrying 12 random nucleotides. Each sample yielded at least 3 million CDR3-containing paired-end reads. The Mint cDNA synthesis kit, primed by a TRBC-specific oligonucleotide, was used to synthesize first-strand cDNA from all RNA. All cDNA was treated with uracil-DNA glycosylase and then went through a first 18-cycle PCR with the universal primers M1SS and BC2_uni_R. The study's own analysis went as follows. Each sample was normalized by randomly selecting 1 million high-quality reads, each carrying a distinct molecular identifier. Instead of being binned into consensus sequences, reads that shared molecular identifiers were thrown out. MiTCR, run with a Q25 quality threshold and the strictest error-elimination algorithm, handled CDR3 identification, clonotype clustering and error correction. A nonparametric unseen species model with Euler transformation was used to estimate lower-bound total TCR beta diversity. TCRdb reanalyzed the raw reads on its own, using fastp at Q25 for trimming and MiXCR for clone calling, and kept in-frame beta chains. CDR3 protein duplicates are merged, each entry listing the most common genes and DNA. The V and J calls were not made by the authors but by TCRdb's processing. The sample contains around 1,500,000 distinct CDR3 sequences, around two fifths of them found a single time. The ten top clones hold under 8% of the sample.

The rearrangement combines TRBV28 with TRBJ1-4, and possibly TRBD1, on 5 matching bases. The sequence came from a woman aged 18 to 35 in good health. Sequencing was done on a sample of blood. The DNA reads TGTGCCAGCAGTTCATCTACCCTCGCAGGGAAGGGTGAAAAACTGTTTTTT. Its product reads: CASSSSTLAGKGEKLFF.